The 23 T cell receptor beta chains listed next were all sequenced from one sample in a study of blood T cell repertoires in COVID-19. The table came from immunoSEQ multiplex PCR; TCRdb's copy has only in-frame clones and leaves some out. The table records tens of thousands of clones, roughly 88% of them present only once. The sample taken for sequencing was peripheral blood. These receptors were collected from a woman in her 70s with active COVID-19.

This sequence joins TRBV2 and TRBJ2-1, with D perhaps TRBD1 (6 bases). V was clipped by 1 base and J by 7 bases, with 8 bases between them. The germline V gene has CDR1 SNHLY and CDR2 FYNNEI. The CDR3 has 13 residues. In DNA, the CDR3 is TGTGCCAGCAGTGAAGGGGGGCGTAATGAGCAGTTCTTC. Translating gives CASSEGGRNEQFF.

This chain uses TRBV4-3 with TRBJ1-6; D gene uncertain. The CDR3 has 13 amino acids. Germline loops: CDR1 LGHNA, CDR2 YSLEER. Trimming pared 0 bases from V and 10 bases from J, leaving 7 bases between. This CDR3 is CASSQENESPLHF. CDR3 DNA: TGCGCCAGCAGCCAAGAAAACGAGTCACCCCTCCACTTT.

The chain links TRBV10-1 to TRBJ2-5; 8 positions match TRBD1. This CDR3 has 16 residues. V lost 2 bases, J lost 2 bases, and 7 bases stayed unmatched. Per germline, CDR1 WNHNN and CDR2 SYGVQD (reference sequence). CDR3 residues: CASSEGTGGPQETQYF. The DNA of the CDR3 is TGCGCCAGCAGTGAGGGAACAGGGGGTCCTCAAGAGACCCAGTACTTC.

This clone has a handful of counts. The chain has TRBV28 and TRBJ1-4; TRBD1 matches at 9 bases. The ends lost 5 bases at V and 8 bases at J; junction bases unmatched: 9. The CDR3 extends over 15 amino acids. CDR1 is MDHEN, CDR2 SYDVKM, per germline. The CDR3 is CASSPWTGVEEKLFF. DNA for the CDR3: TGTGCCAGCAGTCCCTGGACAGGGGTTGAGGAAAAACTGTTTTTT.

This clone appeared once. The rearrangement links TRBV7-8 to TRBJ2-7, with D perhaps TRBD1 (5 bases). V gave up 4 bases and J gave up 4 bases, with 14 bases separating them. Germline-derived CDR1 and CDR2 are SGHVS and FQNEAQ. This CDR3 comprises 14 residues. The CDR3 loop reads CASSSQGTSYEQYF. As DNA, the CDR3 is TGTGCCAGCAGCTCCCAGGGTACAAGTTACGAGCAGTACTTC.

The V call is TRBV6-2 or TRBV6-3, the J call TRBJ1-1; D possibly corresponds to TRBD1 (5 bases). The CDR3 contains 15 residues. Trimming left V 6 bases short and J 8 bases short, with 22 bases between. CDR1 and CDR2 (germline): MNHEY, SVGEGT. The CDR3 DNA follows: TGTGCCAGCAGCCCCCTACCGGACACCTCCCGGGAAGCTTTCTTT. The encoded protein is CASSPLPDTSREAFF.

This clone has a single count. CDR3 in DNA: TGCAGTGGCGGGACAGGGAACGAGCAGTACTTC. Encoded protein: CSGGTGNEQYF. The chain is built from TRBV20-1 and TRBJ2-7; 9 nucleotides match TRBD1. V shed 7 bases, J shed 5 bases, and the junction held 3 bases outside the gene matches. CDR1 is DFQATT and CDR2 is SNEGSKA in the germline V gene (reference sequence). CDR3 length: 11 amino acids.

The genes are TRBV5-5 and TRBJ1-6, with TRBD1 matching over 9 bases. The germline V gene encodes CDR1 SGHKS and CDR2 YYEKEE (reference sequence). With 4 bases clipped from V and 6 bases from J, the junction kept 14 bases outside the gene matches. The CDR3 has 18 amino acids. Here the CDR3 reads CASSPGRGTGSVNSPLHF. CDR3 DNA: TGTGCCAGCAGCCCAGGGCGCGGGACAGGGTCGGTTAATTCACCCCTCCACTTT.

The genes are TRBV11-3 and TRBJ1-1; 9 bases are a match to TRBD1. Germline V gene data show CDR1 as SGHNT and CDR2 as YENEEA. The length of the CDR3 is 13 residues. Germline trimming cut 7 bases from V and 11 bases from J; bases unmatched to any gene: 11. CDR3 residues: CASTSQGAMVAFF. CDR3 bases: TGTGCCAGCACCTCACAGGGGGCGATGGTTGCTTTCTTT.

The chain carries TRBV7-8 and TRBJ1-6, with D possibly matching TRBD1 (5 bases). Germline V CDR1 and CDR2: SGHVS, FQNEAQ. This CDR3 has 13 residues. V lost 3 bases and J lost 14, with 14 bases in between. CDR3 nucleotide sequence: TGTGCCAGCAGCTTCCTCCAAGGGGTTTCCCTCCACTTT. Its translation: CASSFLQGVSLHF.

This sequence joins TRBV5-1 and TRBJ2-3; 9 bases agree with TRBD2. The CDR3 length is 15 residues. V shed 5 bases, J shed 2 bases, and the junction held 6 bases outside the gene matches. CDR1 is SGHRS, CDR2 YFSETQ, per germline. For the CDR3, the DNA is TGCGCCAGCAGGTCTAGCGGGGCCCCCACAGATACGCAGTATTTT. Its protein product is CASRSSGAPTDTQYF.

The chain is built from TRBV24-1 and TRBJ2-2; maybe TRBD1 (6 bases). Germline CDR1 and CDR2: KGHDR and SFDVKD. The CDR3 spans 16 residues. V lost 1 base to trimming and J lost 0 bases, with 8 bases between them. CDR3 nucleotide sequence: TGTGCCACCAGTGATTTTCAGGGGCCGAACACCGGGGAGCTGTTTTTT. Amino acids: CATSDFQGPNTGELFF.

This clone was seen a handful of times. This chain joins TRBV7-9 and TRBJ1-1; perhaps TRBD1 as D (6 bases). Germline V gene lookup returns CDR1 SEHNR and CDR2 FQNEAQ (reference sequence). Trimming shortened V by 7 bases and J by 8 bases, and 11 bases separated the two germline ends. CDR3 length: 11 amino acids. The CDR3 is CASTETGEAFF. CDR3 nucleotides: TGTGCCAGCACGGAAACAGGGGAAGCTTTCTTT.

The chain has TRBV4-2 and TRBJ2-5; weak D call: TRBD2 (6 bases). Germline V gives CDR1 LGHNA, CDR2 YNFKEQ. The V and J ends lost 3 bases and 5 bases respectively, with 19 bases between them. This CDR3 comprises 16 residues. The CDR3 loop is CASSQVGDSDGETQYF. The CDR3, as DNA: TGTGCCAGCAGCCAGGTTGGGGACTCAGACGGGGAGACCCAGTACTTC.

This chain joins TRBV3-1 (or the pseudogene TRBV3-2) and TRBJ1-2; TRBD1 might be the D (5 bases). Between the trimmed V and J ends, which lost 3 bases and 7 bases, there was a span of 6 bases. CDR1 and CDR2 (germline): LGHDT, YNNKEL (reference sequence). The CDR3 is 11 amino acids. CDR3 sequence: CASSQGGGYTF. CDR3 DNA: TGTGCCAGCAGCCAGGGGGGTGGCTACACCTTC.

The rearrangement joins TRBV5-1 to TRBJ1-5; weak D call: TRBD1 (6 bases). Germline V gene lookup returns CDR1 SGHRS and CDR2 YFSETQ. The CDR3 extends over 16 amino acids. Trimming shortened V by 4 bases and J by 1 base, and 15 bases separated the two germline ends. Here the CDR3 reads CASSPWGQGSNQPQHF. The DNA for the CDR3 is TGCGCCAGCAGCCCTTGGGGGCAGGGGAGCAATCAGCCCCAGCATTTT.

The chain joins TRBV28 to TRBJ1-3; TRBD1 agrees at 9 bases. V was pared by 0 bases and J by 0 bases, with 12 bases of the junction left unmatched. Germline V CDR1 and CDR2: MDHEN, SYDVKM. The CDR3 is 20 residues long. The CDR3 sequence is CASSLWGQGIKEPSGNTIYF. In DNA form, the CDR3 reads TGTGCCAGCAGTTTATGGGGACAGGGTATCAAAGAACCCTCTGGAAACACCATATATTTT.

The CDR3 region is CASSVSPHLGEETQYF. Written as DNA, the CDR3 is TGTGCCAGCAGCGTATCCCCCCACCTAGGGGAAGAGACCCAGTACTTC. V and J are TRBV9 and TRBJ2-5, with D perhaps TRBD1 (5 bases). The V and J ends lost 1 base and 3 bases respectively, with 16 bases between them. Germline CDR1 and CDR2: SGDLS and YYNGEE. The CDR3 is 16 residues long.

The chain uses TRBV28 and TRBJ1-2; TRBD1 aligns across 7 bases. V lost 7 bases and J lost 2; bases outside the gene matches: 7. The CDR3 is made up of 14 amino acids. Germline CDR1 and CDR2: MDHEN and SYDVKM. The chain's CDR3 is CASILMGQNYGYTF. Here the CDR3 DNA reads TGTGCCAGCATCCTGATGGGACAGAACTATGGCTACACCTTC.

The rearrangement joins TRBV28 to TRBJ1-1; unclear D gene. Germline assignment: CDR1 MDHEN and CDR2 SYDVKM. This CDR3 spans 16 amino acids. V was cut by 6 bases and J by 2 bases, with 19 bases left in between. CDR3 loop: CASSRRGRGPNTEAFF. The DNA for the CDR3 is TGTGCCAGCAGCCGAAGAGGGCGCGGGCCCAACACTGAAGCTTTCTTT.

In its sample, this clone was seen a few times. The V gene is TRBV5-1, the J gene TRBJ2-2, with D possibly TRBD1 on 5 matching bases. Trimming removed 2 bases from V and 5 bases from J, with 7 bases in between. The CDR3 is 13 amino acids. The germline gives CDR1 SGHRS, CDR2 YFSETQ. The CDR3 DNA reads TGCGCCAGCAGCTTCGGACAAACCGGGGAGCTGTTTTTT. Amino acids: CASSFGQTGELFF.

CDR3 sequence reads: CASIRTGGNYGYTF. CDR3 nucleotide sequence: TGTGCCAGCATCCGGACAGGGGGAAACTATGGCTACACCTTC. V and J are TRBV28 and TRBJ1-2; TRBD1 agrees at 10 bases. V lost 7 bases, J lost 2 bases, and 4 bases stayed unmatched. This CDR3 has 14 residues. The germline CDR1 and CDR2 sequences are MDHEN and SYDVKM.

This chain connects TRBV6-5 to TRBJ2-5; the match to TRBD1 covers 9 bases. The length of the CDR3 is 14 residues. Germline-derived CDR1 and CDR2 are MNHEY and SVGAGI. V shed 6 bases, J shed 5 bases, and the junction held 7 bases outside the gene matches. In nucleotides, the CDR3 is TGTGCCAGCAGACCCGGGACAGGGCGTGAGACCCAGTACTTC. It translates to CASRPGTGRETQYF.